This T cell receptor (beta chain) was found in a study of blood T cell repertoires in COVID-19. About the research overall: The samples span acute and convalescent COVID-19 from the United States, Italy and Spain. PBMCs, B-cell-depleted T cells, or T cells were the source of the cDNA or gDNA that made up the material.

In the study's own analysis: Estimation of nucleated cell counts was performed using reference gene primer amplification. TCRdb's copy holds only in-frame clones and misses some; the assay was immunoSEQ multiplex PCR. V, J and clone size were drawn from that table, and D and trimming were deduced from the DNA. Among 130,000 to 150,000 clones listed, about three quarters were seen once. The germline gives CDR1 SEHNR, CDR2 FQNEAQ (reference sequence). V was clipped by 1 base and J by 8 bases; unmatched bases: 3. This CDR3 contains 13 residues. Sequencing was carried out using peripheral blood. The receptor was derived from an older woman with acute or convalescent COVID-19. The gene calls are TRBV7-9 and TRBJ1-2; 8 nucleotides agree with TRBD1. The CDR3 DNA reads as TGTGCCAGCAGCTTAGGACAGGGGAGAGGCTACACCTTC. Protein sequence: CASSLGQGRGYTF.